The 28 T cell receptor beta chains listed next were all sequenced from one sample in a study of molecular identifiers for immune sequencing clone quantification. TCRdb reprocessed the PCR reads via MiXCR and lists one record per CDR3 protein. Of about half a million distinct CDR3 sequences listed, about 26% are singletons. Sequenced sample: naive CD8+ T cells from blood, with Jurkat cell RNA spiked in. Subset meaning: FACS-sorted CD8+CD4-CCR7+CD45RA+ naive T cells. These receptors all stem from a human donor in good health. Some libraries in this study had Jurkat cell RNA spiked in.

The chain has TRBV4-1 and TRBJ1-1; D might be TRBD1 (6 bases). V was shortened by 4 bases and J by 9 bases, with 21 bases between the two germline ends. CDR3 length: 15 amino acids. Looked up from germline, CDR1 is MGHRA and CDR2 is YSYEKL. The chain's CDR3 is CASSPRGRGGAKAFF. The DNA for the CDR3 is TGCGCCAGCAGCCCACGTGGCAGGGGAGGTGCTAAAGCTTTCTTT.

This clonotype was observed many times. This rearrangement joins TRBV20-1 to TRBJ2-5; possibly TRBD2 for D (5 bases). Germline loops: CDR1 DFQATT, CDR2 SNEGSKA (reference sequence). V was pared by 0 bases and J by 3 bases, with 20 bases between. This CDR3 contains 17 residues. CDR3 sequence reads: CSARDSSGDLNKETQYF. DNA for the CDR3: TGCAGTGCTAGAGATAGCAGCGGAGACCTCAATAAAGAGACCCAGTACTTC.

This clonotype was found many times. The V gene is TRBV5-6, the J gene TRBJ1-2; D is unclear. The V end was cut by 5 bases, the J end by 2 bases, with 4 bases between. CDR3 length: 11 residues. Germline lookup yields CDR1 SGHDT and CDR2 YYEEEE. Written as DNA, the CDR3 is TGTGCCAGCAGTTCAAACTATGGCTACACCTTC. Protein sequence: CASSSNYGYTF.

Many counts were recorded for this clonotype. This rearrangement joins TRBV7-2 to TRBJ1-1; D gene uncertain. Trimming took 1 base from V and 6 from J, leaving 12 bases between them. CDR1 is SGHTA and CDR2 is FQGNSA in the germline V gene. The CDR3 spans 14 residues. The CDR3: CASSLVVGVPEAFF. DNA for the CDR3: TGTGCCAGCAGCTTAGTCGTTGGAGTCCCTGAAGCTTTCTTT.

Comment on this clonotype: A much larger clone sits a single nucleotide away, making a read error possible. The rearrangement uses TRBV7-9 and TRBJ2-3; possible D gene TRBD1, 6 bases. Germline V gene data show CDR1 as SEHNR and CDR2 as FQNEAQ (reference sequence). This CDR3 region has 16 residues. In DNA, the CDR3 is TGTGCCAGCAGCCCGAAGGGGGTCTTTTCGGCAGATACGAAGTATTTT. Residues: CASSPKGVFSADTKYF.

The sample holds many counts of this clonotype. V gene TRBV5-4 combines with J gene TRBJ2-5; D remains ambiguous. Germline V gene data show CDR1 as SGHNT and CDR2 as YYREEE (reference sequence). The CDR3 runs to 15 residues. The ends were cut back, 0 bases at V and 0 bases at J, with 9 bases in the middle. CDR3 sequence: CASSLDSLNQETQYF. The CDR3 coding sequence is TGTGCCAGCAGCTTGGACAGTCTGAACCAAGAGACCCAGTACTTC.

On this clonotype: A read error is possible here, since a much larger clone lies one base away. The chain recombines TRBV4-1 with TRBJ2-7; D tentatively fits TRBD1 or TRBD2 (5 bases each). The CDR3 is made up of 14 amino acids. Germline V gives CDR1 MGHRA, CDR2 YSYEKL. The CDR3 sequence: CASRQNPGAYDQYF. The CDR3 coding sequence is TGCGCCAGCAGACAAAACCCCGGGGCCTACGACCAGTACTTC.

The chain couples TRBV13 to TRBJ2-7; the match to TRBD2 covers 7 bases. The trim removed 1 base at V and 7 bases at J, leaving 10 bases unmatched. Germline V gene lookup returns CDR1 PRHDT and CDR2 FYEKMQ (reference sequence). This CDR3 has 15 residues. In nucleotides, the CDR3 is TGTGCCAGCAGCTTAGACGGGGGAGGGCCAAGGGAGCAGTACTTC. It translates to CASSLDGGGPREQYF.

The chain has TRBV6-2 or TRBV6-3 and TRBJ2-1, with D uncertain. Trimming removed 6 bases from V and 8 bases from J, with 8 bases in between. The CDR3 extends over 11 amino acids. Germline V lookup: CDR1 MNHEY, CDR2 SVGEGT. CDR3 coding DNA: TGTGCCAGCAGGGGTTGGGATGAGCAGTTCTTC. Its protein is CASRGWDEQFF.

This clonotype occurred many times. The gene calls are TRBV20-1 and TRBJ2-7; 7 nucleotides match TRBD2. CDR1 and CDR2 (germline): DFQATT, SNEGSKA (reference sequence). V lost 0 bases to trimming and J lost 6 bases; unmatched junction nucleotides: 5. This CDR3 region has 13 residues. The CDR3 loop is CSARDGGDPEQYF. In DNA form, the CDR3 reads TGCAGTGCTAGAGATGGGGGGGATCCCGAGCAGTACTTC.

The V gene is TRBV28, the J gene TRBJ2-1; 14 bases line up with TRBD2. V was pared by 6 bases and J by 9 bases, with 7 bases of the junction left unmatched. Germline V gene data show CDR1 as MDHEN and CDR2 as SYDVKM. This CDR3 has 15 amino acids. The CDR3, as DNA: TGTGCCAGCAGAACCGGGACTAGCGGGAGTCGTGAGCAGTTCTTC. Amino acids: CASRTGTSGSREQFF.

With respect to this clonotype: This may arise from a read error, as a much more abundant clone is one base away. The chain has TRBV19 and TRBJ1-5, with D perhaps matching TRBD1 (6 bases). CDR1 and CDR2 from the germline V gene are LNHDA and SQIVND (reference sequence). Trimming pared 6 bases from V and 6 bases from J, leaving 15 bases between. This CDR3 has 14 residues. The CDR3 region is CASRIRGAGQPQHF. The DNA for the CDR3 is TGTGCCAGTAGGATACGGGGGGCTGGTCAGCCCCAGCATTTT. Looking up the rest from reference TRBV19 and TRBJ1-5 gives the full variable domain: DGGITQSPKYLFRKEGQNVTLSCEQNLNHDAMYWYRQDPGQGLRLIYYSQIVNDFQKGDIAEGYSVSREKKESFPLTVTSAQKNPTAFYLCASRIRGAGQPQHFGDGTRLSIL.

Details on this clonotype: Sequence at one end of the junction differs from germline and may be a read error. V usage is TRBV6-1 and J usage is TRBJ1-6; 9 nucleotides align to TRBD1. This CDR3 is built from 15 residues. Germline V gene lookup returns CDR1 MNHNS and CDR2 SASEGT. CDR3 DNA sequence: TGCGCCAGCAGTGCCGGGACAGGGTATAATTCACCCCTCCACTTT. This translates into CASSAGTGYNSPLHF.

This clonotype was detected a few times. The chain is built from TRBV29-1 and TRBJ1-1; D unresolved. The CDR3 is 12 residues long. The germline CDR1 and CDR2 sequences are SQVTM and ANQGSEA. V was trimmed by 4 bases and J by 0 bases, leaving 6 bases between them. The CDR3 region is CSVVQMNTEAFF. The CDR3 DNA sequence: TGCAGCGTTGTCCAGATGAACACTGAAGCTTTCTTT.

Notes on this clonotype: Possible read error: a much larger clone is one base away. This chain connects TRBV7-9 to TRBJ1-4, with D possibly matching TRBD1 (5 bases). The CDR3 loop spans 14 amino acids. Per germline, CDR1 SEHNR and CDR2 FQNEAQ (reference sequence). DNA of the CDR3: TGTGCCGGCAGGAACATGGGGGAATACGAAAAACTGTTTTTT. Amino acids: CAGRNMGEYEKLFF.

This clonotype appeared a few times. The chain uses TRBV10-3 and TRBJ2-3; D unresolved. Trimming shortened V by 4 bases and J by 4 bases, and 15 bases separated the two germline ends. This CDR3 is 15 amino acids long. CDR1 is ENHRY and CDR2 is SYGVKD in the germline V gene. The CDR3 loop reads CAISVGESSADTQYF. In DNA form, the CDR3 reads TGTGCCATCAGTGTTGGTGAGAGTAGTGCAGATACGCAGTATTTT.

With regard to this clonotype: One end of the junction is discordant with germline, which a read error may explain. The chain carries TRBV4-3 and TRBJ2-3; TRBD1 agrees at 7 bases. CDR3 length equals 15 residues. Germline V gene lookup returns CDR1 LGHNA and CDR2 YSLEER. CDR3 amino acids: CASSQDRAGTATQYF. The CDR3 DNA sequence: TGCGCCAGCAGCCAAGATAGGGCAGGGACAGCTACGCAGTATTTT.

The chain recombines TRBV7-9 with TRBJ2-1; D is unresolved. Germline V gene lookup returns CDR1 SEHNR and CDR2 FQNEAQ (reference sequence). The CDR3 covers 13 residues. V was trimmed by 5 bases and J by 8 bases, leaving 13 bases between them. The CDR3 sequence is CASSPTKNHEQFF. The CDR3, as DNA: TGTGCCAGCAGCCCCACTAAGAATCATGAGCAGTTCTTC.

The chain joins TRBV30 to TRBJ2-3; D possibly corresponds to TRBD1 (5 bases). The germline V gene encodes CDR1 GTSNPN and CDR2 SVGIG (reference sequence). CDR3 length: 15 residues. With 3 bases removed from V and 5 bases from J, the gap between germline ends came to 18 bases. CDR3 amino acids: CAWRTDNTLKDTQYF. The CDR3 nucleotides read TGTGCCTGGAGGACGGACAACACTCTGAAAGATACGCAGTATTTT.

The V and J genes are TRBV29-1 and TRBJ2-7; a possible D gene is TRBD1 (6 bases). CDR3 size: 13 residues. In germline, CDR1 is SQVTM, CDR2 ANQGSEA. In DNA form, the CDR3 reads TGCAAGTCCACGGCAGCAGGGGATGTCGAGCAGTACTTC. This codes for CKSTAAGDVEQYF.

The chain combines TRBV6-1 with TRBJ1-5; D not resolved. Trimming stripped 4 bases from V and 0 bases from J, with 10 bases between. Germline V gene lookup returns CDR1 MNHNS and CDR2 SASEGT. The CDR3 has 15 residues. The CDR3 bases are TGTGCCAGCAGTGTTAATAGCGATAGCAATCAGCCCCAGCATTTT. Translating it yields CASSVNSDSNQPQHF.

The rearrangement joins TRBV27 to TRBJ2-7; D is uncertain. The CDR3 spans 15 residues. V dropped 4 bases and J dropped 0 bases, with 13 bases sitting between them. Per the germline V gene, CDR1 is MNHEY and CDR2 is SMNVEV (reference sequence). The CDR3 DNA reads as TGTGCCAGCAGTTACACCATCAGGAGCTCCTACGAGCAGTACTTC. Protein: CASSYTIRSSYEQYF.

This clonotype was seen repeatedly, ten times or more. One end of the junction is discordant with germline, which a read error may explain. The chain carries TRBV12-3 or TRBV12-4 and TRBJ2-4, with D maybe TRBD2 (6 bases). The CDR3 is 11 amino acids. The CDR3 DNA follows: TGTGCCAGCGTGAACTCTGCCCGGCGGGGCTTC. Translation gives CASVNSARRGF.

This clonotype was seen at least ten times. The chain has TRBV6-5 and TRBJ1-2, with D uncertain. The CDR3 is 14 amino acids. CDR1 and CDR2 (germline): MNHEY, SVGAGI. Trimming cost V 4 bases and J 0 bases, with 9 bases left between them. CDR3 sequence: CASSFRGTNYGYTF. The CDR3 nucleotides are TGTGCCAGCAGTTTTCGGGGAACTAACTATGGCTACACCTTC.

The chain employs TRBV5-4 and TRBJ2-5; D remains unclear. Trimming took 3 bases from V and 1 from J, leaving 13 bases between them. The V gene's germline CDR1 is SGHNT and CDR2 YYREEE (reference sequence). This CDR3 is built from 15 residues. CDR3 nucleotides: TGTGCCAGCAGCTCGACGGACGGGCTCCAAGAGACCCAGTACTTC. This translates into CASSSTDGLQETQYF. Supplemented by reference TRBV5-4 and TRBJ2-5, the full variable domain reads ETGVTQSPTHLIKTRGQQVTLRCSSQSGHNTVSWYQQALGQGPQFIFQYYREEENGRGNFPPRFSGLQFPNYSSELNVNALELDDSALYLCASSSTDGLQETQYFGPGTRLLVL.

Only a few counts were recorded for this clonotype. The chain employs TRBV28 and TRBJ1-1, with 9 bases fitting TRBD1. This CDR3 is 14 amino acids long. The germline gives CDR1 MDHEN, CDR2 SYDVKM. The V segment lost 2 bases and the J segment 6 bases; nucleotides outside the gene matches: 4. The DNA of the CDR3 is TGTGCCAGCAGTTTAGGGGGGACAGGGTCTGAAGCTTTCTTT. Residues: CASSLGGTGSEAFF.

This clonotype was picked up a small number of times. The CDR3 protein is CASSPRGPNEQFF. The CDR3 DNA sequence: TGCGCCAGCAGCCCGCGAGGCCCCAATGAGCAGTTCTTC. The chain joins TRBV4-1 to TRBJ2-1; D gene unclear. Germline CDR1 MGHRA, CDR2 YSYEKL. This CDR3 is 13 amino acids long. Deletions cut 4 bases from V and 6 bases from J, with 10 bases between.

This clonotype occurred a few times. The rearrangement uses TRBV19 and TRBJ1-4, with D possibly TRBD1 on 6 matching bases. V dropped 4 bases and J dropped 8 bases, with 11 bases sitting between them. Germline CDR1 reads LNHDA; CDR2 reads SQIVND (reference sequence). The CDR3 consists of 13 residues. This CDR3 is CASSTTGREKLFF. The CDR3 DNA follows: TGTGCCAGTAGTACCACAGGGCGAGAAAAACTGTTTTTT.